These T cell receptor beta chains were read from a single sample in a study of T-cell reconstitution after alpha-beta-depleted transplantation in children. One entry per CDR3 protein results from TCRdb running MiXCR on the PCR reads. The sample holds 110,000 or so distinct CDR3 sequences, approximately 6% seen once. The specimen comprised PBMCs, mostly from graft donor cells, sampled 360 days after TCRalphabeta/CD19-depleted stem cell transplant. These receptors came from a male patient aged 2-9 years who had a stem cell transplant for acute lymphoblastic leukemia, so the T cells may come from the graft donor. CDR3s include the opening cysteine and the closing phenylalanine or tryptophan. The order of the fields is V gene, J gene, CDR3 protein.

V gene: TRBV29-1; J gene: TRBJ2-7; CDR3 protein: CSVETRGPGYEQYF
V gene: TRBV7-9; J gene: TRBJ1-1; CDR3 protein: CASSLAGQNTEAFF
V gene: TRBV13; J gene: TRBJ1-5; CDR3 protein: CASSYANQPQHF
V gene: TRBV10-3; J gene: TRBJ1-2; CDR3 protein: CATVGSETNYGYTF
V gene: TRBV7-9; J gene: TRBJ2-4; CDR3 protein: CASTLGGGPKNIQYF
V gene: TRBV9; J gene: TRBJ2-1; CDR3 protein: CASSPKRETSYNEQFF
V gene: TRBV29-1; J gene: TRBJ2-5; CDR3 protein: CSVRRTGNKETQYF
V gene: TRBV28; J gene: TRBJ2-5; CDR3 protein: CASSRSGTSKETQYF
V gene: TRBV29-1; J gene: TRBJ2-1; CDR3 protein: CSVHNGPYNEQFF
V gene: TRBV5-1; J gene: TRBJ2-3; CDR3 protein: CASSADRGGTDTQYF
V gene: TRBV29-1; J gene: TRBJ2-7; CDR3 protein: CSVDSSYEQYF
V gene: TRBV20-1; J gene: TRBJ2-2; CDR3 protein: CSVLSSTNTGELFF
V gene: TRBV12-3/TRBV12-4; J gene: TRBJ2-3; CDR3 protein: CASSPLAGGPGFTDTQYF
V gene: TRBV18; J gene: TRBJ2-4; CDR3 protein: CASSPKTGGLAKNIQYF
V gene: TRBV28; J gene: TRBJ2-2; CDR3 protein: CASSLLTVELFF
V gene: TRBV7-9; J gene: TRBJ1-2; CDR3 protein: CAITTGEDYGYTF
V gene: TRBV3-1; J gene: TRBJ1-1; CDR3 protein: CASSQGIEAFF
V gene: TRBV7-9; J gene: TRBJ2-7; CDR3 protein: CASSLRRVGTRDEQYF
V gene: TRBV9; J gene: TRBJ2-1; CDR3 protein: CASSPGGHNEQFF
V gene: TRBV7-6; J gene: TRBJ2-5; CDR3 protein: CASSLRGRVQGSETQYF
V gene: TRBV5-1; J gene: TRBJ2-3; CDR3 protein: CASSPGRSGTQYF
V gene: TRBV5-6; J gene: TRBJ2-5; CDR3 protein: CASSLIGTQETQYF
V gene: TRBV7-8; J gene: TRBJ1-1; CDR3 protein: CASSTPGQDTEAFF
V gene: TRBV20-1; J gene: TRBJ2-5; CDR3 protein: CSAIGLQETQYF
V gene: TRBV6-4; J gene: TRBJ1-1; CDR3 protein: CASRPTWDSMNTEAFF
V gene: TRBV14; J gene: TRBJ2-7; CDR3 protein: CASSQFDRGWLYEQYF
V gene: TRBV12-3/TRBV12-4; J gene: TRBJ2-1; CDR3 protein: CAGGLSSYNEQFF
V gene: TRBV6-5; J gene: TRBJ2-1; CDR3 protein: CASSFPGNEQFF
V gene: TRBV10-3; J gene: TRBJ1-3; CDR3 protein: CAISESKGERAGTSGNTIYF
V gene: TRBV6-2/TRBV6-3; J gene: TRBJ2-7; CDR3 protein: CASSDLAGSYEQYF
V gene: TRBV6-2/TRBV6-3; J gene: TRBJ2-3; CDR3 protein: CASSPGLAGARDTQYF
V gene: TRBV3-1; J gene: TRBJ2-5; CDR3 protein: CASSLSWTSGETQYF
V gene: TRBV4-3; J gene: TRBJ1-1; CDR3 protein: CASSQARALAEAFF
V gene: TRBV6-5; J gene: TRBJ2-3; CDR3 protein: CASSYAGLAGDTQYF
V gene: TRBV28; J gene: TRBJ2-3; CDR3 protein: CASSFIESGDTQYF
V gene: TRBV7-9; J gene: TRBJ2-3; CDR3 protein: CASSPTDRGADTQYF
V gene: TRBV9; J gene: TRBJ2-7; CDR3 protein: CASSPRQGDSYEQYF
V gene: TRBV7-2; J gene: TRBJ2-5; CDR3 protein: CASSLGGLQETQYF
V gene: TRBV5-4; J gene: TRBJ2-5; CDR3 protein: CASAGTVTQETQYF
V gene: TRBV7-9; J gene: TRBJ2-7; CDR3 protein: CASSSTEISYHEQYF
V gene: TRBV7-2; J gene: TRBJ1-6; CDR3 protein: CASTFRSYNSPLHF